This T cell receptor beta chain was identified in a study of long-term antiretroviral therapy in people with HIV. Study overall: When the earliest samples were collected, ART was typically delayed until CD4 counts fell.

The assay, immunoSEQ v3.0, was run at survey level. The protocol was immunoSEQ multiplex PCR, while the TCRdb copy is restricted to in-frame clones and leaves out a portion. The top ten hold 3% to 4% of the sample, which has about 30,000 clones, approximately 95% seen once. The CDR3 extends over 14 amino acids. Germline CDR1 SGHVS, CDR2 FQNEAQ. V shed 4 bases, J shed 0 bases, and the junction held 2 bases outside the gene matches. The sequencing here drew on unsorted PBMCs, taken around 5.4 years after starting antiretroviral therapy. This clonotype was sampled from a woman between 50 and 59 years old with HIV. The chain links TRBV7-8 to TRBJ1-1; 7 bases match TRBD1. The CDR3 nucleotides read TGTGCCAGCAGCTCCGACAGGGTGAACACTGAAGCTTTCTTT. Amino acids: CASSSDRVNTEAFF.